The clone carrying this T cell receptor beta chain was found many times. Priming of first-strand cDNA relied on TRAV- and TRBV-specific primers (covering alpha and beta chains). PCR amplification of the TCRs was performed with Phusion for 20 PCR cycles, and it relied on a constant-region primer together with a V-primer adapter. TCRdb itself ran the reads through MiXCR, one entry per CDR3 protein. The table includes 80,000 to 95,000 distinct CDR3 sequences, roughly a tenth detected once. Germline values: CDR1 MNHEY, CDR2 SMNVEV (reference sequence). The CDR3 is made up of 15 amino acids. Trimming cost V 0 bases and J 7 bases, with 10 bases left between them. The record originates from a study of low-dose radiotherapy and immunotherapy resistance in tumors. Study-level information: On an every-two-weeks schedule, patients received intravenous nivolumab 240 mg, along with ipilimumab 1 mg/kg every six weeks. Patients received cyclophosphamide 200 mg/m2 intravenously every two weeks, the day before radiation-immunotherapy.

Time point denoted: before trial treatment. Donors, who were enrolled in a single-arm phase I dose-escalation trial, received nivolumab, ipilimumab, aspirin, low-dose cyclophosphamide and low-dose radiotherapy. Qualifying patients carried advanced solid tumors devoid of tumor-infiltrating lymphocytes. The TCR sequence derives from a male donor with prostate cancer. This chain joins TRBV27 and TRBJ1-6, with D uncertain. Here the sequenced sample was PBMCs, taken before treatment. For the CDR3, the DNA is TGTGCCAGCAGTTTATCGGTAGACGGAAATTCACCCCTCCACTTT. Its translation: CASSLSVDGNSPLHF.